This T cell receptor beta chain was captured in a study of CD8+ T cells in alopecia areata. Extraction of RNA preceded its reverse transcription into cDNA, which served as the sequencing template. Sequencing used immunoSEQ multiplex PCR; TCRdb keeps in-frame clones, though not all of them. Of 120,000 or so clones listed, approximately 52% are singletons. Treatment described: oral pan-JAK inhibitor, 5-10 mg twice daily. V gave up 3 bases and J gave up 8 bases, with 14 bases separating them. CDR1 is LGHNA and CDR2 is YSLEER in the germline V gene. This CDR3 has 14 residues. In this sample, this clone turned up a few times.

This sequence joins TRBV4-3 and TRBJ2-1; D tentatively reads TRBD1 or TRBD2 (5 bases each). The TCR was taken from a human donor with alopecia areata. This specimen consisted of CD8+ T cells sorted from blood, obtained at week 4, from a patient treated with tofacitinib. The CDR3 sequence is CASSQGPGIDEQFF. DNA of the CDR3: TGCGCCAGCAGCCAGGGACCGGGGATCGATGAGCAGTTCTTC.